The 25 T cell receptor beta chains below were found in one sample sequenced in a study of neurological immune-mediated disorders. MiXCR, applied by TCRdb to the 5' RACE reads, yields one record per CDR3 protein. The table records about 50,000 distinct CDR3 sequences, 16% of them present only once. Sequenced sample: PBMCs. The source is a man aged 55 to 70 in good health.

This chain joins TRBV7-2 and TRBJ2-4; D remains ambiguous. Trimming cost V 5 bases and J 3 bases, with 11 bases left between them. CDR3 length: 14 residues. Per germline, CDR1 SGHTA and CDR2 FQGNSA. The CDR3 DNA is TGTGCCAGCAGCCAGGACCTTGGCAAAAACATTCAGTACTTC. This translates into CASSQDLGKNIQYF.

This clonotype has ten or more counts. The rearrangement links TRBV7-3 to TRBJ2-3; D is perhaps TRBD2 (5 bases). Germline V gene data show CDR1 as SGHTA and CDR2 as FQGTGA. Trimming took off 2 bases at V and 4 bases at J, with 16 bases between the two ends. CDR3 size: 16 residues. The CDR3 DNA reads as TGTGCCAGCAGCTTAGGATTACGGGAACACGCAGATACGCAGTATTTT. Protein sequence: CASSLGLREHADTQYF.

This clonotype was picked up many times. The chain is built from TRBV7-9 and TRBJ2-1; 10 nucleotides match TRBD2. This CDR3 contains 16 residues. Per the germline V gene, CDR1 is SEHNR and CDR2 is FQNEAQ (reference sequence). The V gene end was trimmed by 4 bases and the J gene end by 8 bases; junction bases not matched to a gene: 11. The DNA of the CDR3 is TGTGCCAGCAGCTCGACGTCTAGCGGGAGTGGGGATGAGCAGTTCTTC. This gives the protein CASSSTSSGSGDEQFF.

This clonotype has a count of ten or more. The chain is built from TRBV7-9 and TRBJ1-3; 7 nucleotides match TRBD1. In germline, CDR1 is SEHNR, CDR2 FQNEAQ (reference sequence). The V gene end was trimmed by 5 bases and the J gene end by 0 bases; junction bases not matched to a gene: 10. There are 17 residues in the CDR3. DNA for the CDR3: TGTGCCAGCAGCGTTTACCGGGACAGCCTCTCTGGAAACACCATATATTTT. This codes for CASSVYRDSLSGNTIYF.

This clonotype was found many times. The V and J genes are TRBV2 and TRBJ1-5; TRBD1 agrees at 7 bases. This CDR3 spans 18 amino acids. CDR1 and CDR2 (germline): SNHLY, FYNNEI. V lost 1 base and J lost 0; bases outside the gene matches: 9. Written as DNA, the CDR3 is TGTGCCAGCAGTGAAGGCCCAGGGGGGGGCTATAGCAATCAGCCCCAGCATTTT. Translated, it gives CASSEGPGGGYSNQPQHF.

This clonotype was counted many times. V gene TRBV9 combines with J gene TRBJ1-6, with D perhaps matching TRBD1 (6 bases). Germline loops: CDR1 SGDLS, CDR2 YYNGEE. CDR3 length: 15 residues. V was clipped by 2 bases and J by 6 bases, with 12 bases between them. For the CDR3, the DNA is TGTGCCAGCAGCGTGACTGGAGGGGGTAATTCACCCCTCCACTTT. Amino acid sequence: CASSVTGGGNSPLHF.

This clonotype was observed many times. The CDR3 DNA reads as TGTGCCAGTTACAAGGGGAGCACAGATACGCAGTATTTT. Translated, it gives CASYKGSTDTQYF. The rearrangement joins TRBV12-3 or TRBV12-4 to TRBJ2-3, with D perhaps TRBD1 (5 bases). V lost 9 bases and J 0 bases, leaving 10 bases between the germline ends. CDR3 size: 13 residues.

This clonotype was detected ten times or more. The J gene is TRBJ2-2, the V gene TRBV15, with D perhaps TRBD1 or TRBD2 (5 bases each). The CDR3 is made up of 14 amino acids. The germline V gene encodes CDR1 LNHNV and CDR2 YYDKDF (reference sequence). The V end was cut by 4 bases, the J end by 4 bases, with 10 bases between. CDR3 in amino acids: CATSILGVTGELFF. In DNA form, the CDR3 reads TGTGCCACCAGCATCTTGGGGGTCACCGGGGAGCTGTTTTTT.

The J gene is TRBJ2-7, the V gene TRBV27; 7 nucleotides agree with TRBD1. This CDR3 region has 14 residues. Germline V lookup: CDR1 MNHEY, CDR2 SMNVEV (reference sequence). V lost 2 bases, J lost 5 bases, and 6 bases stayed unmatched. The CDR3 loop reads CASSLRQGIHEQYF. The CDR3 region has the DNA TGTGCCAGCAGTTTAAGACAGGGTATCCACGAGCAGTACTTC.

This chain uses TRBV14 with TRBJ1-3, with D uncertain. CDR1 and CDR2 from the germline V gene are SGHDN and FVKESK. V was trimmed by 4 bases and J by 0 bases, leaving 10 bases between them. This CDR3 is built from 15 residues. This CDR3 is CASSPSLVSGNTIYF. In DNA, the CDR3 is TGTGCCAGCAGCCCATCGTTGGTCTCTGGAAACACCATATATTTT.

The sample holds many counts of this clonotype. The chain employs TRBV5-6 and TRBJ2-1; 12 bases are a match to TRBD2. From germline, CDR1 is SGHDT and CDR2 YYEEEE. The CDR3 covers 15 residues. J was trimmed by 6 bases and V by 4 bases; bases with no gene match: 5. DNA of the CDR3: TGTGCCAGCAGCCCCCTAGCGGGAGGGAGCAATGAGCAGTTCTTC. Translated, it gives CASSPLAGGSNEQFF.

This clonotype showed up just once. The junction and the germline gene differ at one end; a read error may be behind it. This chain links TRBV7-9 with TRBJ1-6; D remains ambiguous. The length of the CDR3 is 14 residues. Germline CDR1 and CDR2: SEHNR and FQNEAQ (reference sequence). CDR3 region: CVSSLSAGNSPLHF. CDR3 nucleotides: TGTGTCAGCAGCTTATCGGCTGGTAATTCACCCCTCCACTTT. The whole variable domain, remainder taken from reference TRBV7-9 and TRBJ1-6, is DTGVSQNPRHKITKRGQNVTFRCDPISEHNRLYWYRQTLGQGPEFLTYFQNEAQLEKSRLLSDRFSAERPKGSFSTLEIQRTEQGDSAMYLCVSSLSAGNSPLHFGNGTRLTVT.

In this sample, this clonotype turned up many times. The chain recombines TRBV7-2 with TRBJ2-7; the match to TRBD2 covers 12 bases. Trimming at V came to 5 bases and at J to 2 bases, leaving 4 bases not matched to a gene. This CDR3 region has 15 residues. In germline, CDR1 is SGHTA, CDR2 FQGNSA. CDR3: CASSLRTSGTYEQYF. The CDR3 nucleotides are TGTGCCAGCAGCCTGCGGACTAGCGGGACCTACGAGCAGTACTTC.

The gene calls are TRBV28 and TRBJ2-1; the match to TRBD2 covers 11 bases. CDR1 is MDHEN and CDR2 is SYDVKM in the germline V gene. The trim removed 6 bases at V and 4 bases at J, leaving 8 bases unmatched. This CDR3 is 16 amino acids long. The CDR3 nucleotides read TGTGCCAGCAGCCCAGACGGGACTAGCGGATACAATGAGCAGTTCTTC. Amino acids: CASSPDGTSGYNEQFF.

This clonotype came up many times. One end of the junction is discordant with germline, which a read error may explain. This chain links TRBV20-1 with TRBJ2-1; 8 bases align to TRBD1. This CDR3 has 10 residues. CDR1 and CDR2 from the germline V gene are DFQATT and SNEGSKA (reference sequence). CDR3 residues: CSAQGAGIWF. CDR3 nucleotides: TGCAGCGCGCAGGGGGCGGGGATCTGGTTC.

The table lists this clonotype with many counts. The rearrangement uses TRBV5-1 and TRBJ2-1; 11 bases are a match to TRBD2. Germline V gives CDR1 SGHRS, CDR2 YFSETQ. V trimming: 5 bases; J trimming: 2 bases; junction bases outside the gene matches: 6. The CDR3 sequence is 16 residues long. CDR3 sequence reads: CASRTSGDATYNEQFF. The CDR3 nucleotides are TGCGCCAGCAGGACTAGCGGGGACGCAACCTACAATGAGCAGTTCTTC.

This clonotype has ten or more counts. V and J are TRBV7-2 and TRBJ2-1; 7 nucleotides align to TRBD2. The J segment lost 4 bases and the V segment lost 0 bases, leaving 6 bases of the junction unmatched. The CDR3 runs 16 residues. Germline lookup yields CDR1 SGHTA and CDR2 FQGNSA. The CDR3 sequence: CASSLAGRSAYNEQFF. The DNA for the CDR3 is TGTGCCAGCAGCTTAGCCGGGAGGAGTGCTTACAATGAGCAGTTCTTC.

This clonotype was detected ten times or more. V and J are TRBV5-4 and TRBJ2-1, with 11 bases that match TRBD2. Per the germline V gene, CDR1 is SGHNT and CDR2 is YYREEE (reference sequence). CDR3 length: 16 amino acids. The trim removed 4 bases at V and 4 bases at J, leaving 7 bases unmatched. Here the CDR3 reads CASSIRLAGMYNEQFF. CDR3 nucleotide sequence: TGTGCCAGCAGCATAAGACTAGCGGGAATGTACAATGAGCAGTTCTTC.

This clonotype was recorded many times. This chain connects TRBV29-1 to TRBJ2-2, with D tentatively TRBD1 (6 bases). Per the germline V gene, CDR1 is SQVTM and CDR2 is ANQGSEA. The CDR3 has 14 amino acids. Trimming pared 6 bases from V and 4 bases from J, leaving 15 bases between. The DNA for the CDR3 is TGCAGCGTCCGCCTACAGGGTCTCACCGGGGAGCTGTTTTTT. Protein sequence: CSVRLQGLTGELFF.

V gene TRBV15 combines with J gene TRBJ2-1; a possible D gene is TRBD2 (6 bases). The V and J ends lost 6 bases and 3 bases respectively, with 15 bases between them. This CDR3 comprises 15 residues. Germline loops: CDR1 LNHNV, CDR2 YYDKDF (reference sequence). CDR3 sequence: CATSSGAGLYNEQFF. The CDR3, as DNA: TGTGCCACCAGTTCCGGTGCGGGACTCTACAATGAGCAGTTCTTC.

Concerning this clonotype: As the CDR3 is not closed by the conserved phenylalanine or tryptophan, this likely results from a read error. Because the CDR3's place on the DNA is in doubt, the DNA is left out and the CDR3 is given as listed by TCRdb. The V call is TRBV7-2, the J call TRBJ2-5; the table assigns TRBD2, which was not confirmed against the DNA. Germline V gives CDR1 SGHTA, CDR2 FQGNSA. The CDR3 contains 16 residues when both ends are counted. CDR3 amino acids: CASSLAGGNSPLHFGN.

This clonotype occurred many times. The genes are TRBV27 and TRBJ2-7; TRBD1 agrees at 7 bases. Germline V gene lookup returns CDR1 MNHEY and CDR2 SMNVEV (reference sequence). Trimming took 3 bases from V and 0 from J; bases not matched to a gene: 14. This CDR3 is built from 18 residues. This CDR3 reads CASSFRGQSTVSSYEQYF. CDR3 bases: TGTGCCAGCAGTTTTAGGGGACAGTCCACCGTTAGCTCCTACGAGCAGTACTTC.

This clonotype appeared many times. CDR3 coding DNA: TGTGCCAGCAGCCCCCAACTGCAGACCCAGTACTTC. It yields the protein CASSPQLQTQYF. The chain has TRBV7-2 and TRBJ2-5; no clear D gene. Germline assignment: CDR1 SGHTA and CDR2 FQGNSA. V gave up 5 bases and J gave up 6 bases, with 10 bases separating them. The CDR3 runs 12 residues.

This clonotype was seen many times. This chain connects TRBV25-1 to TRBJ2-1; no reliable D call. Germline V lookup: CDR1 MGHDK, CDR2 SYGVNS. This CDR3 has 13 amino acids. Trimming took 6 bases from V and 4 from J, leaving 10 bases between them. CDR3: CASRAALYNEQFF. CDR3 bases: TGTGCCAGCAGGGCCGCTCTTTACAATGAGCAGTTCTTC.

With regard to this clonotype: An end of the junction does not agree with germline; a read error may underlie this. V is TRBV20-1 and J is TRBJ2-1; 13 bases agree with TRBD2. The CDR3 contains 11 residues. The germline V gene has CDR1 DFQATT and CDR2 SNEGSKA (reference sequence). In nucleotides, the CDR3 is TGTGGACTAGCGGGAGACAATGAGCAGTTCTTC. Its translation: CGLAGDNEQFF.